This T cell receptor (beta chain) was recovered during a study of T cells in pancreatic ductal adenocarcinoma. Findings and limits, study-wide: Tumor and blood clonality did not differ significantly, about 0.1 versus 0.07.

This clone was seen a handful of times. Its antigen is unknown. The ends lost 1 base at V and 0 bases at J; junction bases unmatched: 3. Germline CDR1 is SGHTA and CDR2 is FQGNSA. This CDR3 has 16 amino acids. Measured with immunoSEQ multiplex PCR; TCRdb has only the in-frame clones, and not every one. The sample consists of about 100,000 clones, around 96% of them appearing once. The selected patients with pancreatic ductal adenocarcinoma had surgery but no neoadjuvant therapy. Sequenced material: PBMCs. The TCR sequence derives from a human donor with pancreatic ductal adenocarcinoma. The chain combines TRBV7-2 with TRBJ1-3, with 7 bases matching TRBD1. This CDR3 is CASSLDAGGSGNTIYF. The CDR3 DNA reads as TGTGCCAGCAGCTTAGACGCAGGGGGCTCTGGAAACACCATATATTTT. The full variable domain, completed using reference TRBV7-2 and TRBJ1-3, is GAGVSQSPSNKVTEKGKDVELRCDPISGHTALYWYRQSLGQGLEFLIYFQGNSAPDKSGLPSDRFSAERTGGSVSTLTIQRTQQEDSAVYLCASSLDAGGSGNTIYFGEGSWLTVV.